This TCR beta chain is from a study of T cell clonotyping in hematopoietic cell transplantation. The study's findings and limits: Recipient TCR diversity dropped after transplant; expanded clonotypes rose from day 30 to 180. Few recipient clonotypes overlapped donors; over 95% were de novo at given depth. Graft donor and pretransplant recipient Inverse Simpson Index values predicted broader posttransplant TCR diversity. CD4 and CD8 repertoire contributions could not be separated without sorting.

Repertoires were generated with immunoSEQ multiplex PCR, while TCRdb's copy carries only in-frame clones and drops some. Among some 40,000 clones, 94% were seen once, and the ten largest hold approximately 0.85%. The CDR3 runs 13 residues. Germline CDR1 reads SGHAT; CDR2 reads FQDESV (reference sequence). Trimming removed 4 bases at V and 7 bases at J, with 13 bases between. A note on this clone: Its antigen is undetermined.

The TCR originated in a woman aged 50 to 60 in good health. Some clones in this sample may be carry-over from other donors' samples. Sequenced material: peripheral blood mononuclear cells. The chain uses TRBV11-1 and TRBJ1-2, with unresolved D. The CDR3 sequence: CASSSGPEGGYTF. As DNA, the CDR3 is TGTGCCAGCAGCTCTGGTCCCGAAGGTGGCTACACCTTC.